The entry that follows covers one T cell receptor beta chain sequence. The data were obtained in a study of shared clonotypes between healthy human individuals. Turning to the study itself: Each donor contributed plates that comprised three CD4 naive, three CD4 memory, two CD8 naive and one CD8 memory.

Assay used: immunoSEQ multiplex PCR; TCRdb lists only in-frame clones, some missing. Of hundreds of thousands of clones in the sample, 95% to 97% were seen once. The specimen sequenced was memory CD8+ T cells sorted from blood. Subset specified: CD45RO+ cells pooled with CCR7-negative TemRA cells. The clonotype comes from a man in his thirties or forties in good health.

The CDR3 coding sequence is TGTGCCGGCAGGGAAAGGAACACTGAAGCTTTCTTT. This encodes CAGRERNTEAFF. The chain is built from TRBV10-3 and TRBJ1-1; maybe TRBD1 (5 bases). Looked up from germline, CDR1 is ENHRY and CDR2 is SYGVKD. The CDR3 extends over 12 amino acids. Between the trimmed V and J ends, which lost 11 bases and 1 base, there was a span of 11 bases.